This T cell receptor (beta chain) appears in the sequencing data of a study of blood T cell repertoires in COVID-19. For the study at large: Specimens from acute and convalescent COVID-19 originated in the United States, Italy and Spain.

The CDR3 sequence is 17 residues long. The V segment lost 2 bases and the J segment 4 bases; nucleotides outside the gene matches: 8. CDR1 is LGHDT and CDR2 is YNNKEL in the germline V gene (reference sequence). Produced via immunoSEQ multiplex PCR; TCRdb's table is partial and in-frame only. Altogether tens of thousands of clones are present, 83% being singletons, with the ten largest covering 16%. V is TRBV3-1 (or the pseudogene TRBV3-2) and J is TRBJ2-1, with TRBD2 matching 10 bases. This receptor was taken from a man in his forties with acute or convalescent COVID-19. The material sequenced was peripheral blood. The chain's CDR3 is CASSQLAGAVQYNEQFF. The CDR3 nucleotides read TGTGCCAGCAGCCAACTAGCGGGAGCAGTACAATACAATGAGCAGTTCTTC.